The 19 T cell receptor beta chains presented below share a single source sample, sequenced in a study of blood T cell repertoires in COVID-19. Data came from immunoSEQ multiplex PCR; TCRdb stores just in-frame clones and leaves some out. Of approximately 220,000 clones in the sample, over 75% were seen once. The sample consisted of peripheral blood. The receptors shown here come from a man aged 50 to 60 with acute or convalescent COVID-19.

The chain has TRBV6-5 and TRBJ1-5, with 8 bases lining up with TRBD1. The CDR3 sequence is 13 residues long. J lost 9 bases, V lost 7 bases, and 8 bases had no gene match. The germline V gene has CDR1 MNHEY and CDR2 SVGAGI. This CDR3 is CASKDRGPRPQHF. The DNA for the CDR3 is TGTGCCAGCAAAGACAGGGGACCTCGGCCCCAGCATTTT.

The gene calls are TRBV7-8 and TRBJ2-1; 14 bases line up with TRBD2. Germline assignment: CDR1 SGHVS and CDR2 FQNEAQ. This CDR3 is 17 amino acids long. V dropped 5 bases and J dropped 7; count of bases not matched to a gene: 10. CDR3 protein: CASSARIGTSGGNEQFF. Written as DNA, the CDR3 is TGTGCCAGCAGCGCGCGGATCGGGACTAGCGGGGGAAATGAGCAGTTCTTC.

This clone was seen only a few times. The V and J genes are TRBV5-6 and TRBJ1-1; D is undetermined. The CDR3 totals 12 residues. Trimming took off 2 bases at V and 1 base at J, with 3 bases between the two ends. Germline values: CDR1 SGHDT, CDR2 YYEEEE. The CDR3 loop reads CASSFGNTEAFF. The CDR3, as DNA: TGTGCCAGCAGCTTCGGGAACACTGAAGCTTTCTTT. The full variable domain, in which reference TRBV5-6 and TRBJ1-1 provide the parts outside the CDR3, is DAGVTQSPTHLIKTRGQQVTLRCSPKSGHDTVSWYQQALGQGPQFIFQYYEEEERQRGNFPDRFSGHQFPNYSSELNVNALLLGDSALYLCASSFGNTEAFFGQGTRLTVV.

CDR3 in DNA: TGTGCCAGCGGGGACTTTATCTACGATGAAAAACTGTTTTTT. Translation: CASGDFIYDEKLFF. The chain carries TRBV7-9 and TRBJ1-4; D is possibly TRBD1 (5 bases). With 8 bases removed from V and 6 bases from J, the gap between germline ends came to 16 bases. The CDR3 contains 14 residues. Germline loops: CDR1 SEHNR, CDR2 FQNEAQ (reference sequence).

The chain joins TRBV6-2 or TRBV6-3 to TRBJ2-7, with 7 bases identical to TRBD1. From germline, CDR1 is MNHEY and CDR2 SVGEGT. With V trimmed by 4 bases and J by 3 bases, 9 bases remained unmatched. This CDR3 contains 15 residues. The CDR3 coding sequence is TGTGCCAGCAGTTCGTCCTCAGGGGGTGGCTACGAGCAGTACTTC. It codes for CASSSSSGGGYEQYF.

The CDR3 protein is CASSQQETQYF. The CDR3 bases are TGTGCCAGCAGCCAACAAGAGACCCAGTACTTC. The chain joins TRBV5-4 to TRBJ2-5; D uncertain. Germline CDR1 and CDR2: SGHNT and YYREEE (reference sequence). Trimming cost V 4 bases and J 2 bases, with 3 bases left between them. CDR3 size: 11 residues.

In this sample, this clone turned up once. The chain has TRBV6-5 and TRBJ2-3; the match to TRBD2 covers 7 bases. This CDR3 is built from 15 residues. V lost 5 bases to trimming and J lost 2 bases; unmatched junction nucleotides: 7. CDR1 MNHEY and CDR2 SVGAGI come from the germline V gene. CDR3: CASSSLGGYTDTQYF. CDR3 DNA sequence: TGTGCCAGCAGTAGCCTCGGGGGGTACACAGATACGCAGTATTTT.

This clone was counted many times. The chain has TRBV6-5 and TRBJ2-1; perhaps TRBD2 as D (5 bases). CDR3 length: 13 amino acids. CDR1 and CDR2 (germline): MNHEY, SVGAGI. V lost 7 bases to trimming and J lost 6 bases, with 13 bases between them. The CDR3 nucleotides are TGTGCCAGCAACCGCGGGTATCGCAATGAGCAGTTCTTC. Translating gives CASNRGYRNEQFF.

The chain recombines TRBV5-5 with TRBJ1-5; D is unclear. V lost 1 base and J lost 4, with 15 bases in between. Germline assignment: CDR1 SGHKS and CDR2 YYEKEE (reference sequence). The CDR3 is made up of 16 amino acids. The CDR3 is CASSLSGIMRNQPQHF. CDR3 nucleotides: TGTGCCAGCAGCTTGTCAGGAATTATGAGAAATCAGCCCCAGCATTTT.

The chain is built from TRBV11-1 and TRBJ1-1; TRBD1 aligns across 7 bases. Germline V gene sequence: CDR1 SGHAT, CDR2 FQDESV (reference sequence). CDR3 length: 16 amino acids. V lost 5 bases, J lost 1 base, and 10 bases stayed unmatched. CDR3 sequence reads: CASSPRQGSRNTEAFF. The CDR3, as DNA: TGTGCCAGCAGCCCCCGACAGGGCTCTCGGAACACTGAAGCTTTCTTT.

The gene calls are TRBV18 and TRBJ1-4, with a tentative D call TRBD1 (5 bases). V lost 3 bases and J 7 bases, leaving 12 bases between the germline ends. Per germline, CDR1 KGHSH and CDR2 LQKENI. The CDR3 totals 14 residues. The CDR3 is CASSPQGTGEKLFF. CDR3 DNA sequence: TGTGCCAGCTCACCTCAGGGAACGGGTGAAAAACTGTTTTTT.

CDR3 amino acids: CASSLGTGSEKLFF. The DNA of the CDR3 is TGCGCCAGCAGCTTGGGGACAGGGTCGGAAAAACTGTTTTTT. This sequence joins TRBV5-1 and TRBJ1-4, with 8 nucleotides matching TRBD1. This CDR3 is built from 14 residues. The V gene's germline CDR1 is SGHRS and CDR2 YFSETQ. V trimming: 0 bases; J trimming: 8 bases; junction bases outside the gene matches: 3.

Comments on this clone: The same CDR3 arises from other DNA sequences in this sample as well. The CDR3 DNA sequence: TGTGCCACCTCTAGCAAGGATCCCCCCTTCGAGCAGTACTTC. Its translation is CATSSKDPPFEQYF. The rearrangement uses TRBV24-1 and TRBJ2-7; D is possibly TRBD2 (5 bases). CDR3 length equals 14 residues. Germline-derived CDR1 and CDR2 are KGHDR and SFDVKD. The V and J ends lost 9 bases and 6 bases respectively, with 20 bases between them.

The V and J genes are TRBV6-6 and TRBJ2-2; maybe TRBD1 (5 bases). The CDR3 sequence is 15 residues long. Per the germline V gene, CDR1 is MNHNY and CDR2 is SVGAGI (reference sequence). V shed 0 bases and J shed 1 base, with 6 bases lying between them. CDR3: CASSYSQGNTGELFF. Here the CDR3 DNA reads TGTGCCAGCAGTTACTCGCAGGGGAACACCGGGGAGCTGTTTTTT.

V gene TRBV3-1 (or the pseudogene TRBV3-2) combines with J gene TRBJ1-1; D unresolved. Germline loops: CDR1 LGHDT, CDR2 YNNKEL (reference sequence). This CDR3 has 14 residues. Deletions cut 2 bases from V and 6 bases from J, with 13 bases between. CDR3 bases: TGTGCCAGCAGCCAAAGGGAGCGGCAGGCTGAAGCTTTCTTT. It specifies CASSQRERQAEAFF.

This clone showed up just a few times. V gene TRBV27 combines with J gene TRBJ2-1; 10 bases fit TRBD1. The CDR3 length is 13 residues. V was clipped by 8 bases and J by 6 bases; unmatched bases: 4. The germline V gene has CDR1 MNHEY and CDR2 SMNVEV (reference sequence). CDR3 sequence (DNA): TGTGCCAGCGGACAGGGGGGAGGCAATGAGCAGTTCTTC. Amino acid sequence: CASGQGGGNEQFF.

The rearrangement uses TRBV6-5 and TRBJ1-3, with D possibly matching TRBD1 (6 bases). Germline values: CDR1 MNHEY, CDR2 SVGAGI. Between the trimmed V and J ends, which lost 5 bases and 0 bases, there was a span of 11 bases. The CDR3 contains 15 residues. CDR3 protein: CASSPLGGSGNTIYF. The CDR3 nucleotides read TGTGCCAGCAGTCCCCTAGGGGGCTCTGGAAACACCATATATTTT.

The V and J genes are TRBV30 and TRBJ2-7, with D possibly TRBD1 on 6 matching bases. Germline lookup yields CDR1 GTSNPN and CDR2 SVGIG (reference sequence). The CDR3 sequence is 13 residues long. V gave up 5 bases and J gave up 3 bases, with 14 bases separating them. The CDR3 region is CAWSRGIFYEQYF. The CDR3 DNA follows: TGTGCCTGGTCTAGGGGGATTTTCTACGAGCAGTACTTC.

This clone was picked up one time. The chain combines TRBV12-3 or TRBV12-4 with TRBJ1-2; no definite D call. The CDR3 totals 13 residues. The ends were cut back, 7 bases at V and 4 bases at J, with 13 bases in the middle. CDR3 in DNA: TGTGCCAGCACCCTTCGGGGTGGCTATGGCTACACCTTC. Translated, it gives CASTLRGGYGYTF.